This is a list of T cell receptor beta chains from one sample in a study of T cells in Graves' hyperthyroidism and ophthalmopathy. One entry per CDR3 protein results from TCRdb running MiXCR on the multiplex PCR reads. The sample has about 380,000 distinct CDR3 sequences, around a sixth seen once; the top ten hold 40%. Sample: blood. These receptors all come from a man aged 18 to 30 with Graves' ophthalmopathy. Each CDR3 is given with its conserved first and last residue. D genes are given only for firm matches. Only part of the rows carry a size: once, few, many, or a class if the clone is expanded.

>few|TRBV16|TRBD1|TRBJ1-1
TGTGCCAGCAGCCCGGACAGGGGCGGGAACACTGAAGCTTTCTTT
CASSPDRGGNTEAFF
>many|TRBV2|TRBD2|TRBJ2-1
TGTGCCACGTTCCCGAGGAGCGGGGGGTACAATGAGCAGTTCTTC
CATFPRSGGYNEQFF
>many|TRBV12-3/TRBV12-4|TRBD2|TRBJ2-1
TGTGCCAGCAGAGCTAGCGGGGGGCCCCCCCACTACAATGAGCAGTTCTTC
CASRASGGPPHYNEQFF
>few|TRBV5-1|NA|TRBJ1-6
TGCGCCAGCAGCTTAAGTGTAGGAGGTAATAATTCACCCCTCCACTTT
CASSLSVGGNNSPLHF
>few|TRBV28|NA|TRBJ2-5
TGTGCCAGCAGTATGGGAGCGCTGGAGACCCAGTACTTC
CASSMGALETQYF
>many|TRBV7-3|TRBD1|TRBJ2-7
TGTGCCAGCAGCTTATTGCCGGGACAGGGATCCGAGCAGTACTTC
CASSLLPGQGSEQYF
>many|TRBV2|NA|TRBJ1-2
TGTGCCAGCACCGAAAGTGGGAACTATGGCTACACCTTC
CASTESGNYGYTF
>many|TRBV6-2/TRBV6-3|TRBD1|TRBJ2-1
TGTGCCAGCAGTTACCCCTTAGACAGGGCTGGGGATGAGCAGTTCTTC
CASSYPLDRAGDEQFF
>many|TRBV7-6|TRBD2|TRBJ2-5
TGTGCCAGCAGCTCAACCGGGACTAGCGGGTACCAAGAGACCCAGTACTTC
CASSSTGTSGYQETQYF
>NA|TRBV24-1|TRBD2|TRBJ2-1
TGTGCCACCAGTGATTCCCTAGCGGGGTCCCTCAATGAGCAGTTCTTC
CATSDSLAGSLNEQFF
>few|TRBV24-1|NA|TRBJ2-5
TGTGCCACCAGTGATTTTAACCAAGAGACCCAGTACTTC
CATSDFNQETQYF
>many|TRBV10-3|NA|TRBJ1-5
TGTGCCATCAGTGGAGGGGCCAATCAGCCCCAGCATTTT
CAISGGANQPQHF
>NA|TRBV6-6|TRBD2|TRBJ2-5
TGTGCCAGCAGTTACGGGCAAAGCGGGGGATACCAAGAGACCCAGTACTTC
CASSYGQSGGYQETQYF
>many|TRBV6-1|TRBD1|TRBJ2-1
TGTGCCACGCAAGGGCAGACAGGGATAAGGGGGTACAATGAGCAGTTCTTC
CATQGQTGIRGYNEQFF
>many|TRBV6-1|NA|TRBJ1-1
TGTGCCAGCACCCTAGGGGGGGAGAACACTGAAGCTTTCTTT
CASTLGGENTEAFF
>NA|TRBV19|NA|TRBJ2-7
TGTGCCAGTAGTCCTCGGTGGCAAACCTTCTACGAGCAGTACTTC
CASSPRWQTFYEQYF
>many|TRBV5-8|TRBD1|TRBJ1-4
TGTGCCAGCAGCTTGGGGACAGGGGGCGCACGGAATAATGAAAAACTGTTTTTT
CASSLGTGGARNNEKLFF
>many|TRBV20-1|NA|TRBJ2-5
TGCAGTGCTAGTCTGGGGAACCAAGAGACCCAGTACTTC
CSASLGNQETQYF
>many|TRBV7-9|TRBD1|TRBJ1-2
TGTGCCAGCAGCAGACAGGGCTATGGCTACACCTTC
CASSRQGYGYTF
>many|TRBV6-2/TRBV6-3|NA|TRBJ1-6
TGTGCCAGCAGTTACTCGATGTACGGGGAAAATTCACCCCTCCACTTT
CASSYSMYGENSPLHF
>NA|TRBV4-1|TRBD1|TRBJ2-4
TGCGCCAGCAGCCAAGATCACAGGGGTGACATTCAGTACTTC
CASSQDHRGDIQYF
>many|TRBV7-8|NA|TRBJ2-7
TGTGCCAGCAGCGGAGGAGAGGTTTACGAGCAGTACTTC
CASSGGEVYEQYF
>many|TRBV18|TRBD1|TRBJ1-5
TGTGCCAGCGGGACAGGGAATCAGCCCCAGCATTTT
CASGTGNQPQHF
>NA|TRBV27|NA|TRBJ1-4
TGTGCCAGCAGTTTATCGTTGACAGCCGAAAAACTGTTTTTT
CASSLSLTAEKLFF
>many|TRBV7-9|NA|TRBJ1-1
TGTGCCAGCAGCGAAAACTCAGGGGTTATTGTCGAAGCTTTCTTT
CASSENSGVIVEAFF
>NA|TRBV20-1|NA|TRBJ1-3
TGCAGTGCTAGAGATCAGGACGGGGGCTGGGACACCATATATTTT
CSARDQDGGWDTIYF
>few|TRBV9|NA|TRBJ1-4
TGTGCCAGCAGCGTCGAACCTTCTGCAACTAATGAAAAACTGTTTTTT
CASSVEPSATNEKLFF
>NA|TRBV12-3/TRBV12-4|NA|TRBJ2-6
TGTGCCAGCAGTTTAGTGGGGGGCCTGGGGAGCTCTGGGGCCAACGTCCTGACTTTC
CASSLVGGLGSSGANVLTF